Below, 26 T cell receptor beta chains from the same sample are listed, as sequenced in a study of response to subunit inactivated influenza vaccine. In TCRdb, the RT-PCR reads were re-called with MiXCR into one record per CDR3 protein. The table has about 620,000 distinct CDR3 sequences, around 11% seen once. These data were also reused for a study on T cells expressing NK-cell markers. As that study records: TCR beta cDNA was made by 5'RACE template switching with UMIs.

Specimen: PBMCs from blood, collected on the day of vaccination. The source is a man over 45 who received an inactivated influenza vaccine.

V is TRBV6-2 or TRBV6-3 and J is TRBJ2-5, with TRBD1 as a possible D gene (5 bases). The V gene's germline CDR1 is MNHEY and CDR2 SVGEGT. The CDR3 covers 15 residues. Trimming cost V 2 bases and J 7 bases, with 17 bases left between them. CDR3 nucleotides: TGTGCCAGCAGTTACCCTGACAGCCACGTTTGGACCCAGTACTTC. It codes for CASSYPDSHVWTQYF.

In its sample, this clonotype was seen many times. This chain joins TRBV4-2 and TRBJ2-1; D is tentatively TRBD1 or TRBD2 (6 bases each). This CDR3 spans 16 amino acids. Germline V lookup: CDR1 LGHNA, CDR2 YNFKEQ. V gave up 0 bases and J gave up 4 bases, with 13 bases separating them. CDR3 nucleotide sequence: TGTGCCAGCAGCCAAGAGGGGGCGGGGAATTACAATGAGCAGTTCTTC. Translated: CASSQEGAGNYNEQFF.

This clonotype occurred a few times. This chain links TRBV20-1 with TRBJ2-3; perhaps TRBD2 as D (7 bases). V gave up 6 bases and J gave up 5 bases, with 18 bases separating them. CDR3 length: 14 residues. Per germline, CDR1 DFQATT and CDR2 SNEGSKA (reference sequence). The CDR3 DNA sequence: TGCAGTGCCGTTGGTGGGGGGGCAGGAGATACGCAGTATTTT. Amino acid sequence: CSAVGGGAGDTQYF.

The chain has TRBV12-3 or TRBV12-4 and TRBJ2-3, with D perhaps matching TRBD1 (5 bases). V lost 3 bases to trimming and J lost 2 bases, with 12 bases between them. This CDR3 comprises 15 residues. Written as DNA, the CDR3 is TGTGCCAGCAGTTTCGACAGCCAACTCACAGATACGCAGTATTTT. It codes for CASSFDSQLTDTQYF.

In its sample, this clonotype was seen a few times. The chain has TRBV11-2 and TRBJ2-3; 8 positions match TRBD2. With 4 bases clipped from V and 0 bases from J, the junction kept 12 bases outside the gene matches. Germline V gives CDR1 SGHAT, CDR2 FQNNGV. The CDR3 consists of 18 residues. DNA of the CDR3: TGTGCCAGCAGCTCCCGCGCGGGTAGCGGGGTGAGCACAGATACGCAGTATTTT. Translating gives CASSSRAGSGVSTDTQYF.

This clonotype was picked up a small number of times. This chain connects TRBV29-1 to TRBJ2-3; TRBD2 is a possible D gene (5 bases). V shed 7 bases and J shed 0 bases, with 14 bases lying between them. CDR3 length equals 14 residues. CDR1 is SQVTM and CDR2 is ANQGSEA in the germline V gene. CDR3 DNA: TGCAGCGCGACGGACTTTGCTAGCACAGATACGCAGTATTTT. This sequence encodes CSATDFASTDTQYF.

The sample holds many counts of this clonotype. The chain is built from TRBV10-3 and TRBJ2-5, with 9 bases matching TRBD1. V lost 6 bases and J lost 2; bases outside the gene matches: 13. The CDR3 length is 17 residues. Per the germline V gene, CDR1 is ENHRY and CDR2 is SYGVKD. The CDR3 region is CAISSGQGKGAQETQYF. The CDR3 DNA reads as TGTGCCATCAGCTCGGGACAGGGAAAGGGGGCACAAGAGACCCAGTACTTC.

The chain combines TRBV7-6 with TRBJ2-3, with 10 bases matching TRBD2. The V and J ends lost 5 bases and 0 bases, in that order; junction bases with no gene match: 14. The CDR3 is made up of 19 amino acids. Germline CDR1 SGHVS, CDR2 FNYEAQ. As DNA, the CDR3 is TGTGCCAGCAGCACACGGGTTAGCGGGAGGCGGCTGAGCACAGATACGCAGTATTTT. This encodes CASSTRVSGRRLSTDTQYF.

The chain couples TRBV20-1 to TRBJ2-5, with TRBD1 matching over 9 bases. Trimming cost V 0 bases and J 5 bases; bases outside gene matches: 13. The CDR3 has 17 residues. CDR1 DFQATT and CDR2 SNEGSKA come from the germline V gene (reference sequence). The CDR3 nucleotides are TGCAGTGCTAGAGATCAGTTTCGGGACAGGGTTTTTGAGACCCAGTACTTC. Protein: CSARDQFRDRVFETQYF.

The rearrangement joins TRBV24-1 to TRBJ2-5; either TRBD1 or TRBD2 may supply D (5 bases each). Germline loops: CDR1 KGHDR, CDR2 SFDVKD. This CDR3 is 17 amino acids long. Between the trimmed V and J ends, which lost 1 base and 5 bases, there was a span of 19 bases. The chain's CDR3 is CATSDFLGVGGLETQYF. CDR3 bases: TGTGCCACCAGTGATTTTCTTGGGGTTGGGGGTCTTGAGACCCAGTACTTC.

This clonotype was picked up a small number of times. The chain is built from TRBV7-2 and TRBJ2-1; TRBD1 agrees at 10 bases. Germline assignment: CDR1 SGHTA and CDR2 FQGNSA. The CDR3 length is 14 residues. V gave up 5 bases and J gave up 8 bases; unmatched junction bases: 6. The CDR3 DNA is TGTGCCAGCAGCGACAGGGGGCTGTTGCATGAGCAGTTCTTC. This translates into CASSDRGLLHEQFF.

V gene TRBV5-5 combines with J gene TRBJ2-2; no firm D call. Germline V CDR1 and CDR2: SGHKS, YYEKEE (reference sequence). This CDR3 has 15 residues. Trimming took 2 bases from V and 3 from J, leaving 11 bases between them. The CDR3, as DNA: TGTGCCAGCAGCTTTATACGGCGAGACACCGGGGAGCTGTTTTTT. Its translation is CASSFIRRDTGELFF.

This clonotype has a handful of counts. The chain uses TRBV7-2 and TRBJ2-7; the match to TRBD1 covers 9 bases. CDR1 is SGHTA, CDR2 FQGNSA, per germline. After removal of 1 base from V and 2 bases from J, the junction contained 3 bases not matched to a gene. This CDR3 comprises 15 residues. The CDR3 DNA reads TGTGCCAGCAGCTTAGAGGGACAGGGCACCTACGAGCAGTACTTC. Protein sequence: CASSLEGQGTYEQYF.

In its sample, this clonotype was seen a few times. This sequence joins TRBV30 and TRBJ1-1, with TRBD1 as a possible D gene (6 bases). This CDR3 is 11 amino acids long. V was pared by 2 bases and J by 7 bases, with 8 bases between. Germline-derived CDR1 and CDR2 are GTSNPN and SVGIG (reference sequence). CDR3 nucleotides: TGTGCCTGGAGTACCAGGGGTGAAGCTTTCTTT. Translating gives CAWSTRGEAFF.

The CDR3 DNA sequence: TGTGCCAGCAGTTACTCGTCGGGCGAGCAGTACTTC. Translated, it gives CASSYSSGEQYF. The rearrangement links TRBV6-2 or TRBV6-3 to TRBJ2-7; unclear D gene. The V gene's germline CDR1 is MNHEY and CDR2 SVGEGT. The ends were cut back, 0 bases at V and 6 bases at J, with 6 bases in the middle. CDR3 length: 12 amino acids.

The DNA of the CDR3 is TGTGCCAGCAGCTCGGGACAGAATAGCAATCAGCCCCAGCATTTT. It is translated as CASSSGQNSNQPQHF. The V gene is TRBV6-8, the J gene TRBJ1-5, with 7 nucleotides matching TRBD1. Germline assignment: CDR1 MNHGY and CDR2 SAAAGT. V was clipped by 6 bases and J by 0 bases; unmatched bases: 5. The CDR3 covers 15 residues.

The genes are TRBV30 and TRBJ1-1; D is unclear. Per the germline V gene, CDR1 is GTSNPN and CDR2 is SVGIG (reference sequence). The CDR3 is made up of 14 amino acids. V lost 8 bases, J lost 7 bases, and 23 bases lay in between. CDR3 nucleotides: TGTGCCGGAACGAAGAGAAGGGCGTTAAGTGAAGCTTTCTTT. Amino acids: CAGTKRRALSEAFF.

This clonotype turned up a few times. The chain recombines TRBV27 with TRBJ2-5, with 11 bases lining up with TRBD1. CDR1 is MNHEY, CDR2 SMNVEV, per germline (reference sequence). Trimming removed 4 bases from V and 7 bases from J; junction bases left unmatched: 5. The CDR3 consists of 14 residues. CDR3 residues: CASSSDRGRGTQYF. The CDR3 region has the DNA TGTGCCAGCAGTTCGGACAGGGGGCGGGGGACCCAGTACTTC.

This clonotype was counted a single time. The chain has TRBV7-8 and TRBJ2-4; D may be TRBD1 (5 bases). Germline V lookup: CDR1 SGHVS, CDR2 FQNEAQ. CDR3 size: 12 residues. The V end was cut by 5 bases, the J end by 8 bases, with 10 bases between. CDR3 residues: CASSLRVDIQYF. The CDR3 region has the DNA TGTGCCAGCAGCCTCAGGGTGGACATTCAGTACTTC.

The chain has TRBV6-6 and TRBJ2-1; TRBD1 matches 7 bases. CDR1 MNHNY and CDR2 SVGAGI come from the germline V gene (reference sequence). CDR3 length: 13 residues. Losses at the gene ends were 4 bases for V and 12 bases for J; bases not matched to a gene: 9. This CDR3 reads CASSFLQGPLQFF. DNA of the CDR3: TGTGCCAGCAGTTTTCTACAGGGGCCCTTGCAGTTCTTC.

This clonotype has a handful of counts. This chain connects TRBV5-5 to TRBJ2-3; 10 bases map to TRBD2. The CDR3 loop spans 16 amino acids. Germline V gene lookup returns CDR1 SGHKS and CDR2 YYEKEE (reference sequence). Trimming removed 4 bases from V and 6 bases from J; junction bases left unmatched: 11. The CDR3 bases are TGTGCCAGCAGCCCGTGGACTAGCGGAATTCAGGATACGCAGTATTTT. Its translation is CASSPWTSGIQDTQYF.

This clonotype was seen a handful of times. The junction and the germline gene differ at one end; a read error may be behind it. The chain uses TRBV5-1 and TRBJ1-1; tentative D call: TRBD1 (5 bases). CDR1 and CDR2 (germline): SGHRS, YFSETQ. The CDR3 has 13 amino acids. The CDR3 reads CASRLDTDTEAFF. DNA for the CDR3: TGCGCCAGCAGGTTGGACACGGACACTGAAGCTTTCTTT.

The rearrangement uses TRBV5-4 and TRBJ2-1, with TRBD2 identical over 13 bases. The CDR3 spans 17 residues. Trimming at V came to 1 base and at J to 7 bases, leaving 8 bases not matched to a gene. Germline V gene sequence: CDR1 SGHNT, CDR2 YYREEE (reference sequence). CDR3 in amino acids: CASSLSPTSGGLNEQFF. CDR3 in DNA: TGTGCCAGCAGCTTGTCCCCGACTAGCGGGGGGTTAAATGAGCAGTTCTTC.

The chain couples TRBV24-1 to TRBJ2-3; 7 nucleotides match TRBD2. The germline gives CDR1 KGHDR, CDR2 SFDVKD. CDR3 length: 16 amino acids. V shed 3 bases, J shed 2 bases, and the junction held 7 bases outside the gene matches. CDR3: CATSDVTSQDTDTQYF. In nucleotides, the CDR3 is TGTGCCACCAGTGATGTGACTAGCCAGGACACAGATACGCAGTATTTT.

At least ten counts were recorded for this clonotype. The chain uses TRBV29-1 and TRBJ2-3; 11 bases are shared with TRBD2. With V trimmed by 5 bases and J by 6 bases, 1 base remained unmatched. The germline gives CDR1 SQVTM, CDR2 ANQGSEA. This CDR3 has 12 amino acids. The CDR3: CSVTSGSDTQYF. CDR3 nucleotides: TGCAGCGTTACTAGCGGGAGTGATACGCAGTATTTT.

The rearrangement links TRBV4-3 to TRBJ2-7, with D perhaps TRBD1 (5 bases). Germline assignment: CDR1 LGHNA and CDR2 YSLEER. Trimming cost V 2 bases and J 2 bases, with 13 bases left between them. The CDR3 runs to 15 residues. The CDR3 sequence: CASSQWAGPTYEQYF. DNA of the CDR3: TGCGCCAGCAGCCAATGGGCAGGGCCCACCTACGAGCAGTACTTC.